This T cell receptor (beta chain) is from a study of blood T cell repertoires in COVID-19. Authors' analysis steps: By means of reference gene primer amplification, nucleated cell counts were estimated. Libraries were prepared by immunoSEQ multiplex PCR; TCRdb keeps only in-frame clonotypes and omits some of them. The V and J calls and clone size are taken from that table; D and trimming were inferred from the DNA. The sample carries 160,000 or so clones, more than 75% recorded once. The sample consisted of peripheral blood. The sequence was collected from a man aged 18-30 years with acute or convalescent COVID-19.

The CDR3 nucleotides read TGTGCCAGCTCACAGGACAGGGGGCTAGAGACCCAGTACTTC. This gives the protein CASSQDRGLETQYF. The chain combines TRBV18 with TRBJ2-5; 11 bases match TRBD1. Germline lookup yields CDR1 KGHSH and CDR2 LQKENI. This CDR3 spans 14 amino acids. Losses at the gene ends were 4 bases for V and 4 bases for J; bases not matched to a gene: 2.